The count of the clone carrying this T cell receptor beta chain is one. Its antigen is undetermined. The source of the sample is a study of T cell responses to AZD1222 COVID-19 vaccine. General study results and limits: Spike-wide coverage was observed for vaccine-associated CD4 TCRs, with dominant responses at 160-218 and 743-854.

Profiled with immunoSEQ multiplex PCR; TCRdb holds only in-frame clones, not every one. The sample has about 87,000 clones, more than 75% seen once. With 2 bases clipped from V and 3 bases from J, the junction kept 8 bases outside the gene matches. The CDR3 runs 15 residues. Germline CDR1 and CDR2: SGHDT and YYEEEE. The starting material was peripheral blood, obtained on day 0 of AZD1222 vaccination. The chain links TRBV5-6 to TRBJ2-7; TRBD1 aligns across 7 bases. This sequence originates from an adult in good health. The CDR3 DNA is TGTGCCAGCAGCTTACAGGGGACCCTAAGCTACGAGCAGTACTTC. Amino acids: CASSLQGTLSYEQYF.